The 29 T cell receptor beta chains below all came from one sample that was sequenced in a study of blood T cell repertoires in COVID-19. Profiled with immunoSEQ multiplex PCR; TCRdb holds only in-frame clones, not every one. The table lists more than 95,000 clones, roughly 84% of them singletons, with roughly a quarter in the top ten. What was sequenced was peripheral blood. Receptor source: a man aged 55-75 years with acute or convalescent COVID-19.

This chain links TRBV28 with TRBJ1-5; 9 nucleotides agree with TRBD1. From germline, CDR1 is MDHEN and CDR2 SYDVKM. The length of the CDR3 is 15 residues. The V gene end was trimmed by 3 bases and the J gene end by 6 bases; junction bases not matched to a gene: 6. Written as DNA, the CDR3 is TGTGCCAGCAGTTTGTCGGGACAGGGAGGTCAGCCCCAGCATTTT. Residues: CASSLSGQGGQPQHF.

This clone has only a few counts. This chain links TRBV7-9 with TRBJ1-2; a possible D gene is TRBD1 (6 bases). V was shortened by 1 base and J by 5 bases, with 11 bases between the two germline ends. Germline assignment: CDR1 SEHNR and CDR2 FQNEAQ (reference sequence). This CDR3 has 14 amino acids. The CDR3 loop is CASSLGPTGYGYTF. CDR3 bases: TGTGCCAGCAGCTTAGGGCCTACAGGGTATGGCTACACCTTC.

The chain carries TRBV5-4 and TRBJ1-1; D unclear. This CDR3 is built from 16 residues. Between the trimmed V and J ends, which lost 4 bases and 3 bases, there was a span of 19 bases. Per germline, CDR1 SGHNT and CDR2 YYREEE (reference sequence). Written as DNA, the CDR3 is TGTGCCAGCAGCCGAGATTCGTACATCGGGGACACTGAAGCTTTCTTT. It yields the protein CASSRDSYIGDTEAFF.

The count of this clone is one. The genes are TRBV7-9 and TRBJ2-5, with D maybe TRBD1 (6 bases). This CDR3 is built from 15 residues. The V gene lost 5 bases and the J gene lost 5 bases, with 18 bases spanning the gap. CDR1 SEHNR and CDR2 FQNEAQ come from the germline V gene (reference sequence). CDR3 DNA sequence: TGTGCCAGCAGCCCCGGGACACGTCGGGGCGAGACCCAGTACTTC. Encoded protein: CASSPGTRRGETQYF.

This clone was seen just once. This rearrangement joins TRBV7-8 to TRBJ1-1; 9 bases are a match to TRBD1. Germline assignment: CDR1 SGHVS and CDR2 FQNEAQ. This CDR3 has 16 residues. With V trimmed by 4 bases and J by 1 base, 7 bases remained unmatched. The DNA for the CDR3 is TGTGCCAGCAGCTATGGGACAGGGAGGGGGAACACTGAAGCTTTCTTT. This gives the protein CASSYGTGRGNTEAFF.

The genes are TRBV5-4 and TRBJ2-1; D gene ambiguous. In germline, CDR1 is SGHNT, CDR2 YYREEE (reference sequence). V gave up 2 bases and J gave up 7 bases, with 10 bases separating them. The CDR3 has 13 residues. In nucleotides, the CDR3 is TGTGCCAGCAGCTTACCCTTGAGTAATGAGCAGTTCTTC. It yields the protein CASSLPLSNEQFF.

This sequence joins TRBV7-2 and TRBJ1-6, with D possibly matching TRBD1 (5 bases). V was pared by 7 bases and J by 9 bases, with 16 bases between. The V gene's germline CDR1 is SGHTA and CDR2 FQGNSA. The CDR3 length is 14 residues. CDR3 region: CASNLGNTGSPLHF. CDR3 nucleotide sequence: TGTGCCAGCAATCTGGGGAATACAGGTTCACCCCTCCACTTT. Combining the CDR3 with reference TRBV7-2 and TRBJ1-6 gives the whole variable domain GAGVSQSPSNKVTEKGKDVELRCDPISGHTALYWYRQSLGQGLEFLIYFQGNSAPDKSGLPSDRFSAERTGGSVSTLTIQRTQQEDSAVYLCASNLGNTGSPLHFGNGTRLTVT.

This clone has only one observation. This chain uses TRBV5-4 with TRBJ2-1; possibly TRBD1 for D (6 bases). Trimming stripped 0 bases from V and 7 bases from J, with 14 bases between. Per germline, CDR1 SGHNT and CDR2 YYREEE (reference sequence). The CDR3 consists of 15 residues. The CDR3 DNA sequence: TGTGCCAGCAGCTTGGACAGGGCCGTTGTTAATGAGCAGTTCTTC. Translated: CASSLDRAVVNEQFF.

The chain couples TRBV3-1 (or the pseudogene TRBV3-2) to TRBJ1-6; maybe TRBD1 (5 bases). The CDR3 has 15 residues. The V end lost 1 base, the J end lost 6 bases, and 10 bases lay between the germline ends. Germline V gene data show CDR1 as LGHDT and CDR2 as YNNKEL (reference sequence). CDR3 protein: CASSQVVGGNSPLHF. Here the CDR3 DNA reads TGTGCCAGCAGCCAAGTCGTCGGGGGTAATTCACCCCTCCACTTT.

In DNA, the CDR3 is TGTGCCAGCAGCTTAGCGGGACAGGGAGGTCGGAACACCATATATTTT. It codes for CASSLAGQGGRNTIYF. The chain couples TRBV11-2 to TRBJ1-3; TRBD1 agrees at 9 bases. This CDR3 has 16 residues. The trim removed 1 base at V and 7 bases at J, leaving 8 bases unmatched. Germline V gene data show CDR1 as SGHAT and CDR2 as FQNNGV.

The chain links TRBV23-1 to TRBJ2-3; 12 bases align to TRBD1. TRBV23-1 is identified as an open reading frame with a role that is uncertain. V shed 9 bases and J 5 bases; nucleotides not matched to a gene: 15. CDR3 length: 17 amino acids. The CDR3 here is CARYRDRGLGDQDTQYF. The CDR3 DNA is TGCGCCAGATACCGGGACAGGGGGCTCGGTGACCAAGATACGCAGTATTTT.

The CDR3 region has the DNA TGTGCCAGCAGCTTGGGAGCGGGAGGGTACAATGAGCAGTTCTTC. Translation: CASSLGAGGYNEQFF. V usage is TRBV7-6 and J usage is TRBJ2-1; 10 bases are a match to TRBD2. This CDR3 region has 15 residues. CDR1 and CDR2 (germline): SGHVS, FNYEAQ. V dropped 3 bases and J dropped 4; count of bases not matched to a gene: 3.

CDR3 region: CASRGLAANTGELFF. For the CDR3, the DNA is TGTGCCAGCAGGGGACTAGCGGCGAACACCGGGGAGCTGTTTTTT. The J gene is TRBJ2-2, the V gene TRBV2, with 11 bases lining up with TRBD2. CDR1 and CDR2 from the germline V gene are SNHLY and FYNNEI. The J segment lost 0 bases and the V segment lost 6 bases, leaving 0 bases of the junction unmatched. This CDR3 spans 15 amino acids.

This chain links TRBV28 with TRBJ2-5; 7 positions match TRBD1. The ends lost 8 bases at V and 4 bases at J; junction bases unmatched: 7. CDR3 size: 13 residues. Germline values: CDR1 MDHEN, CDR2 SYDVKM. CDR3 in DNA: TGTGCCAGCTACCGACAGGGTACAGAGACCCAGTACTTC. It codes for CASYRQGTETQYF.

The chain joins TRBV6-2 or TRBV6-3 to TRBJ2-2; TRBD2 might be the D (5 bases). Germline V lookup: CDR1 MNHEY, CDR2 SVGEGT. V lost 2 bases and J lost 3, with 13 bases in between. This CDR3 is 16 amino acids long. CDR3 sequence (DNA): TGTGCCAGCAGTTACCAGGACCGGAGGTACACCGGGGAGCTGTTTTTT. Translating gives CASSYQDRRYTGELFF.

The chain combines TRBV6-5 with TRBJ2-3; D unresolved. Trimming took off 1 base at V and 10 bases at J, with 15 bases between the two ends. CDR1 and CDR2 from the germline V gene are MNHEY and SVGAGI. This CDR3 comprises 14 residues. The CDR3 region is CASSYFSSPEAQYF. DNA of the CDR3: TGTGCCAGCAGTTACTTTTCTTCTCCAGAAGCGCAGTATTTT.

The rearrangement joins TRBV21-1 to TRBJ2-7; the table's D gene call, TRBD1, was not cross checked with the DNA. TRBV21-1 is a pseudogene. The length of the CDR3 is 14 residues. CDR3 DNA sequence: TGTGCCAGCAGCAAAGTTGGCAGGGCGAGGGAGCAGTACGTC. This sequence encodes CASSKVGRAREQYV.

This clone was recorded only once. The J gene is TRBJ2-2, the V gene TRBV5-4; TRBD1 aligns across 7 bases. The J segment lost 3 bases and the V segment lost 4 bases, leaving 9 bases of the junction unmatched. Germline CDR1 reads SGHNT; CDR2 reads YYREEE (reference sequence). This CDR3 region has 16 residues. CDR3 residues: CASSRSTGSDTGELFF. CDR3 sequence (DNA): TGTGCCAGCAGCCGCTCGACAGGGTCGGACACCGGGGAGCTGTTTTTT.

The genes are TRBV19 and TRBJ1-2; 7 nucleotides match TRBD1. This CDR3 is built from 13 residues. Germline V lookup: CDR1 LNHDA, CDR2 SQIVND (reference sequence). V was pared by 7 bases and J by 4 bases, with 6 bases of the junction left unmatched. In DNA form, the CDR3 reads TGTGCCAGTACCCGACAGGGAGTCTATGGCTACACCTTC. It translates to CASTRQGVYGYTF.

This clone was seen just once. The rearrangement links TRBV5-4 to TRBJ1-6, with a tentative D call TRBD1 (6 bases). Germline V lookup: CDR1 SGHNT, CDR2 YYREEE (reference sequence). The CDR3 totals 13 residues. Trimming took off 2 bases at V and 7 bases at J, with 7 bases between the two ends. CDR3 in amino acids: CASSFRGNSPLHF. The CDR3 bases are TGTGCCAGCAGCTTCAGGGGAAATTCACCCCTCCACTTT.

The chain uses TRBV6-6 and TRBJ2-4; perhaps TRBD2 as D (5 bases). This CDR3 spans 16 amino acids. Germline V gene lookup returns CDR1 MNHNY and CDR2 SVGAGI (reference sequence). V dropped 2 bases and J dropped 0 bases, with 11 bases sitting between them. The CDR3 DNA is TGTGCCAGCAGTTACGGGCGGGCTCTAGCCAAAAACATTCAGTACTTC. This sequence encodes CASSYGRALAKNIQYF.

The chain couples TRBV7-6 to TRBJ2-7; D may be TRBD2 (6 bases). CDR3 length: 15 residues. Germline CDR1 reads SGHVS; CDR2 reads FNYEAQ. V was clipped by 5 bases and J by 0 bases, with 14 bases between them. The CDR3 is CASSPGTYSSYEQYF. The DNA of the CDR3 is TGTGCCAGCAGCCCTGGGACTTACAGCTCCTACGAGCAGTACTTC.

The chain combines TRBV11-3 with TRBJ1-1, with 11 bases aligning to TRBD1. The germline V gene has CDR1 SGHNT and CDR2 YENEEA. Trimming removed 5 bases from V and 3 bases from J; junction bases left unmatched: 14. There are 18 residues in the CDR3. In DNA, the CDR3 is TGTGCCAGCAGCCCCCGCGGAGGACAGGGGGCATCTTACACTGAAGCTTTCTTT. Translating gives CASSPRGGQGASYTEAFF.

V is TRBV9 and J is TRBJ2-1, with D perhaps TRBD2 (5 bases). The CDR3 sequence is 11 residues long. Germline V gives CDR1 SGDLS, CDR2 YYNGEE. Trimming took 7 bases from V and 6 from J, leaving 8 bases between them. The CDR3 region is CASSRGNEQFF. The DNA of the CDR3 is TGTGCCAGCTCACGGGGCAATGAGCAGTTCTTC.

This clone has only one observation. This sequence joins TRBV6-5 and TRBJ1-1; TRBD1 is a possible D gene (6 bases). V was cut by 5 bases and J by 8 bases, with 15 bases left in between. The germline V gene encodes CDR1 MNHEY and CDR2 SVGAGI. The CDR3 is made up of 13 amino acids. CDR3 in amino acids: CASSRTGSEEAFF. The CDR3 DNA is TGTGCCAGCAGTCGTACAGGGTCCGAGGAAGCTTTCTTT.

This clone was detected only a few times. The chain uses TRBV10-3 and TRBJ2-7, with 9 nucleotides matching TRBD2. Unmatched junction bases numbered 1, after V lost 2 bases and J lost 2 bases. CDR1 ENHRY and CDR2 SYGVKD come from the germline V gene. The CDR3 length is 14 residues. CDR3: CAISEAGGPYEQYF. CDR3 DNA sequence: TGTGCCATCAGTGAGGCGGGAGGGCCCTACGAGCAGTACTTC.

The CDR3 nucleotides are TGTGCCAGCAGCGTAGTCGGACTGTCCTACAATGAGCAGTTCTTC. Amino acids: CASSVVGLSYNEQFF. The gene calls are TRBV9 and TRBJ2-1; D may be TRBD2 (5 bases). Germline V gene data show CDR1 as SGDLS and CDR2 as YYNGEE. Between the trimmed V and J ends, which lost 0 bases and 1 base, there was a span of 8 bases. The CDR3 is made up of 15 amino acids.

V gene TRBV5-1 combines with J gene TRBJ1-2, with a tentative D call TRBD1 (5 bases). V lost 0 bases to trimming and J lost 4 bases, with 7 bases between them. The CDR3 runs to 13 residues. Germline V lookup: CDR1 SGHRS, CDR2 YFSETQ. This CDR3 is CASSLGGGYGYTF. CDR3 DNA sequence: TGCGCCAGCAGCTTGGGGGGCGGCTATGGCTACACCTTC. The full variable domain, with the rest looked up from reference TRBV5-1 and TRBJ1-2, is KAGVTQTPRYLIKTRGQQVTLSCSPISGHRSVSWYQQTPGQGLQFLFEYFSETQRNKGNFPGRFSGRQFSNSRSEMNVSTLELGDSALYLCASSLGGGYGYTFGSGTRLTVV.

The chain carries TRBV28 and TRBJ2-7; TRBD2 matches at 11 bases. In germline, CDR1 is MDHEN, CDR2 SYDVKM. The CDR3 sequence is 15 residues long. Trimming took 6 bases from V and 2 from J; bases not matched to a gene: 6. The CDR3 loop is CASSSISGRAYEQYF. Here the CDR3 DNA reads TGTGCCAGCAGCTCAATTAGCGGGAGGGCCTACGAGCAGTACTTC.